Presented here are 19 T cell receptor beta chains from one specimen sequenced in a study of shared clonotypes between healthy human individuals (dated by TCRdb to 2020 to 2022). Receptors were amplified or captured by the immunoSEQ multiplex PCR assay. Here the immuneACCESS table is served through TCRdb, limited to in-frame sequences with V and J called. Missing clones are a known gap in these copies; in checked studies unresolved V genes cover under half, and the rest lacks a known reason. In this sample the table shows 2 million or so clones, approximately 95% of which occur a single time. The top ten clonotypes cover around 0.13% of the sample. Sequencing was done on a sample of naive CD4+ T cells sorted from blood. The sample's cell subset or site label, in plain terms: CD45RA+ positively selected. The receptors were sampled from a man aged 18 to 30 in good health.

V gene TRBV30 combines with J gene TRBJ2-3; D unclear. The CDR3 spans 12 residues. The V gene lost 1 base and the J gene lost 4 bases, with 6 bases spanning the gap. Germline CDR1 GTSNPN, CDR2 SVGIG (reference sequence). The CDR3 spells CAWSGGSDTQYF. The CDR3 DNA follows: TGTGCCTGGAGTGGTGGGTCAGATACGCAGTATTTT.

The rearrangement uses TRBV7-9 and TRBJ2-1, with 8 bases aligning to TRBD1. The CDR3 consists of 17 residues. The germline V gene has CDR1 SEHNR and CDR2 FQNEAQ (reference sequence). V was pared by 5 bases and J by 1 base, with 10 bases of the junction left unmatched. The CDR3 sequence is CASSVKWGQASYNEQFF. DNA of the CDR3: TGTGCCAGCAGCGTGAAATGGGGACAGGCATCCTACAATGAGCAGTTCTTC.

The CDR3: CASSQRADLNTGELFF. CDR3 DNA: TGTGCCAGCTCACAAAGGGCAGACTTAAACACCGGGGAGCTGTTTTTT. The genes are TRBV18 and TRBJ2-2; D is uncertain. CDR3 length equals 16 residues. The germline CDR1 and CDR2 sequences are KGHSH and LQKENI. Trimming stripped 4 bases from V and 2 bases from J, with 14 bases between.

The chain couples TRBV10-3 to TRBJ1-6; maybe TRBD1 (5 bases). Germline V gene lookup returns CDR1 ENHRY and CDR2 SYGVKD. V dropped 0 bases and J dropped 9 bases, with 15 bases sitting between them. The CDR3 loop spans 16 amino acids. CDR3 loop: CAISESRSRDGSPLHF. Here the CDR3 DNA reads TGTGCCATCAGTGAGTCGAGATCCAGGGACGGTTCACCCCTCCACTTT.

With respect to this clone: At one end, the junction sequence differs from germline, possibly due to a read error. Other DNA sequences in the same sample also yield this CDR3. The V call is TRBV6-1, the J call TRBJ1-5; D is undetermined. Germline V gene sequence: CDR1 MNHNS, CDR2 SASEGT. The CDR3 extends over 13 amino acids. CDR3 in DNA: TGTGCCAGCCGACTCACCCACGAAGGGCCCCAGCACTTT. This gives the protein CASRLTHEGPQHF.

The chain carries TRBV30 and TRBJ2-7; tentative D call: TRBD2 (6 bases). Trimming stripped 4 bases from V and 0 bases from J, with 10 bases between. The CDR3 length is 13 residues. Germline assignment: CDR1 GTSNPN and CDR2 SVGIG (reference sequence). For the CDR3, the DNA is TGTGCCTGGACGGTCGGGGGCTCCTACGAGCAGTACTTC. It yields the protein CAWTVGGSYEQYF.

The rearrangement uses TRBV18 and TRBJ1-4, with D maybe TRBD1 (5 bases). V was clipped by 3 bases and J by 0 bases, with 14 bases between them. Germline V lookup: CDR1 KGHSH, CDR2 LQKENI. This CDR3 region has 17 residues. As DNA, the CDR3 is TGTGCCAGCTCACCGAGGGACCTTACTCCAACTAATGAAAAACTGTTTTTT. Its protein product is CASSPRDLTPTNEKLFF.

The chain has TRBV10-1 and TRBJ2-3, with D unresolved. The ends were cut back, 0 bases at V and 2 bases at J, with 6 bases in the middle. This CDR3 is built from 14 residues. Germline CDR1 and CDR2: WNHNN and SYGVQD (reference sequence). The CDR3 is CASSESGFTDTQYF. The CDR3 bases are TGCGCCAGCAGTGAGTCGGGATTCACAGATACGCAGTATTTT.

For this clone: The sample has other DNA sequences that encode this CDR3 too. J is TRBJ2-7 and V is TRBV5-1; 7 positions match TRBD2. V lost 5 bases, J lost 0 bases, and 5 bases stayed unmatched. Germline loops: CDR1 SGHRS, CDR2 YFSETQ. The CDR3 spans 14 residues. The CDR3 sequence is CASSLGGSSYEQYF. In nucleotides, the CDR3 is TGCGCCAGCAGTCTCGGCGGGAGCTCCTACGAGCAGTACTTC.

This clone was recorded once. J is TRBJ1-4 and V is TRBV2, with a weak D call TRBD1 (5 bases). Per the germline V gene, CDR1 is SNHLY and CDR2 is FYNNEI. The CDR3 totals 13 residues. Trimming cost V 4 bases and J 7 bases, with 10 bases left between them. The CDR3 bases are TGTGCCAGCAGTGTCCGACAGCCTGAAAAACTGTTTTTT. Translated: CASSVRQPEKLFF.

Details on this clone: The same CDR3 arises from other DNA sequences in this sample as well. The V call is TRBV18, the J call TRBJ1-3; D is ambiguous. The CDR3 consists of 13 residues. Germline V gene sequence: CDR1 KGHSH, CDR2 LQKENI. Between the trimmed V and J ends, which lost 2 bases and 2 bases, there was a span of 4 bases. In nucleotides, the CDR3 is TGTGCCAGCTCACCAGGTCCTGGAAACACCATATATTTT. It yields the protein CASSPGPGNTIYF.

V usage is TRBV5-1 and J usage is TRBJ1-1; the match to TRBD1 covers 8 bases. Germline V gene sequence: CDR1 SGHRS, CDR2 YFSETQ. This CDR3 is built from 16 residues. J was trimmed by 3 bases and V by 3 bases; bases with no gene match: 10. Here the CDR3 reads CASSSSPGQAYTEAFF. DNA for the CDR3: TGCGCCAGCAGCTCGAGTCCGGGACAGGCTTACACTGAAGCTTTCTTT.

The chain carries TRBV5-4 and TRBJ2-3, with D maybe TRBD2 (6 bases). The CDR3 extends over 15 amino acids. V shed 0 bases and J shed 4 bases, with 12 bases lying between them. In germline, CDR1 is SGHNT, CDR2 YYREEE (reference sequence). The chain's CDR3 is CASSLGLGVPDTQYF. CDR3 coding DNA: TGTGCCAGCAGCTTGGGACTAGGAGTCCCAGATACGCAGTATTTT.

The CDR3 spells CASSFGPGASSYEQYF. For the CDR3, the DNA is TGTGCCAGCAGCTTCGGCCCGGGGGCTAGCTCCTACGAGCAGTACTTC. The chain is built from TRBV11-2 and TRBJ2-7; D may correspond to TRBD1 or TRBD2 (6 bases each). Germline V lookup: CDR1 SGHAT, CDR2 FQNNGV. V dropped 3 bases and J dropped 0 bases, with 15 bases sitting between them. The CDR3 has 16 residues.

The chain has TRBV6-5 and TRBJ1-3; the match to TRBD1 covers 10 bases. V lost 4 bases and J lost 0; bases outside the gene matches: 3. CDR3 size: 16 residues. Germline CDR1 and CDR2: MNHEY and SVGAGI. The CDR3 DNA sequence: TGTGCCAGCAGTTCCGGGACAGGGGTCTCTGGAAACACCATATATTTT. Translating gives CASSSGTGVSGNTIYF.

DNA for the CDR3: TGTGCCAGCAGCTTCATGATCTCTGGAAACACCATATATTTT. It yields the protein CASSFMISGNTIYF. V usage is TRBV5-6 and J usage is TRBJ1-3; D gene uncertain. CDR3 length: 14 amino acids. With 2 bases removed from V and 0 bases from J, the gap between germline ends came to 6 bases. From germline, CDR1 is SGHDT and CDR2 YYEEEE.

The V call is TRBV23-1, the J call TRBJ2-5, with 7 positions matching TRBD1. TRBV23-1 is labeled an ORF, and its function is uncertain. CDR3 length equals 16 residues. J was trimmed by 5 bases and V by 4 bases; bases with no gene match: 13. CDR3 nucleotide sequence: TGCGCCAGCAGTCCCCCCGGGGACAGAGCCACGGAGACCCAGTACTTC. Protein sequence: CASSPPGDRATETQYF.

As regards this clone: This CDR3 is also generated by other DNA sequences in the sample. The V gene is TRBV6-5, the J gene TRBJ2-7; D unclear. CDR1 is MNHEY, CDR2 SVGAGI, per germline. CDR3 length: 12 amino acids. The V end was cut by 5 bases, the J end by 6 bases, with 11 bases between. CDR3 amino acids: CASSRKVGEQYF. The CDR3 bases are TGTGCCAGCAGTAGGAAGGTTGGCGAGCAGTACTTC.

V and J are TRBV4-3 and TRBJ2-3, with TRBD2 matching 9 bases. The CDR3 length is 17 residues. Losses at the gene ends were 0 bases for V and 3 bases for J; bases not matched to a gene: 7. CDR1 is LGHNA, CDR2 YSLEER, per germline. CDR3 sequence reads: CASSQDGSAGGTDTQYF. CDR3 bases: TGCGCCAGCAGCCAAGATGGTTCGGCGGGAGGGACAGATACGCAGTATTTT.